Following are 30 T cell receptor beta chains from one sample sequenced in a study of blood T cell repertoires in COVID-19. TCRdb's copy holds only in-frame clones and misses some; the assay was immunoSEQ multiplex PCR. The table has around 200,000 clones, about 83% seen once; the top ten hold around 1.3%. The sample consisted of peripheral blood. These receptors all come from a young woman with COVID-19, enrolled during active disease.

Here the CDR3 DNA reads TGTGCCTGGTTATCCCGGGAACAGAACACCGGGGAGCTGTTTTTT. It translates to CAWLSREQNTGELFF. The chain is built from TRBV30 and TRBJ2-2; D may be TRBD2 (5 bases). V lost 5 bases and J lost 1, with 14 bases in between. This CDR3 is 15 amino acids long. Germline V lookup: CDR1 GTSNPN, CDR2 SVGIG (reference sequence).

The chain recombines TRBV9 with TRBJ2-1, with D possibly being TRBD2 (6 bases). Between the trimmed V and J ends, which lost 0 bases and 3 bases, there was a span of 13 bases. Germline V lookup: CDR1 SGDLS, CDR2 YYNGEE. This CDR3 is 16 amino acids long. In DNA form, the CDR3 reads TGTGCCAGCAGCGTAGGCGGGGACTCCCTCTACAATGAGCAGTTCTTC. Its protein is CASSVGGDSLYNEQFF.

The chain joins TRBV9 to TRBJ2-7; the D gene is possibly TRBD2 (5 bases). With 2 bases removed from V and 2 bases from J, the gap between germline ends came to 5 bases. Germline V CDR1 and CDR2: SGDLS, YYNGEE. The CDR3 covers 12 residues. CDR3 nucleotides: TGTGCCAGCAGCGTCGGGACCTACGAGCAGTACTTC. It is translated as CASSVGTYEQYF.

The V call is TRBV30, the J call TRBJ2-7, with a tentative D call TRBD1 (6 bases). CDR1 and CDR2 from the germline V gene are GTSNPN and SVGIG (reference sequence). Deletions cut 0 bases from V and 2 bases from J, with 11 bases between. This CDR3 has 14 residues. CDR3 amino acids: CAWSVVTGPYEQYF. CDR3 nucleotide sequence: TGTGCCTGGAGTGTCGTGACAGGCCCCTACGAGCAGTACTTC.

The CDR3 is CASSRASGSNEQFF. DNA of the CDR3: TGTGCCAGCTCTAGGGCTAGCGGGAGCAATGAGCAGTTCTTC. The chain carries TRBV7-2 and TRBJ2-1, with TRBD2 identical over 10 bases. CDR1 SGHTA and CDR2 FQGNSA come from the germline V gene. V was clipped by 8 bases and J by 6 bases; unmatched bases: 7. This CDR3 is 14 amino acids long.

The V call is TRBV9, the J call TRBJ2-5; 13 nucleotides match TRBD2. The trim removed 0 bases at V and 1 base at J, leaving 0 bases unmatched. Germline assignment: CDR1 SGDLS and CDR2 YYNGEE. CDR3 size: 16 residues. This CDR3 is CASSVGLAGGQETQYF. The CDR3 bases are TGTGCCAGCAGCGTAGGACTAGCGGGGGGCCAAGAGACCCAGTACTTC.

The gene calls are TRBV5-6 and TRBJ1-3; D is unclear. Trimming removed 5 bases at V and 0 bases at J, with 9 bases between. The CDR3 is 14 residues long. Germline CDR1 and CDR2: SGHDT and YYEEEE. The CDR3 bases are TGTGCCAGCAGTGTCAGGCTCTCTGGAAACACCATATATTTT. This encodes CASSVRLSGNTIYF.

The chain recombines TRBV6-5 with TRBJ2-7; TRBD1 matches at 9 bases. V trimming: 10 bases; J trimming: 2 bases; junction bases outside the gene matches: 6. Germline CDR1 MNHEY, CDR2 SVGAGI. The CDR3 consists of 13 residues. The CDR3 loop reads CATHRGPTYEQYF. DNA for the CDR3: TGTGCCACCCACAGGGGGCCCACCTACGAGCAGTACTTC.

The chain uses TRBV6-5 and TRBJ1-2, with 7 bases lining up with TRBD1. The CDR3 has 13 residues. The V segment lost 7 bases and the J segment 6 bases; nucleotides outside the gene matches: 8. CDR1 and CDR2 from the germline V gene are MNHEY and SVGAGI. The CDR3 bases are TGTGCCAGCATCGTGGCAGGGGGACATGGCTACACCTTC. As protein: CASIVAGGHGYTF.

The CDR3 region is CASSTRQVNTGELFF. CDR3 coding DNA: TGTGCCAGTAGTACCCGACAGGTGAACACCGGGGAGCTGTTTTTT. The rearrangement links TRBV19 to TRBJ2-2, with a possible D match to TRBD1 (6 bases). Deletions cut 4 bases from V and 1 base from J, with 10 bases between. CDR3 length: 15 amino acids. From germline, CDR1 is LNHDA and CDR2 SQIVND (reference sequence). Filled out from reference TRBV19 and TRBJ2-2, the complete variable domain reads DGGITQSPKYLFRKEGQNVTLSCEQNLNHDAMYWYRQDPGQGLRLIYYSQIVNDFQKGDIAEGYSVSREKKESFPLTVTSAQKNPTAFYLCASSTRQVNTGELFFGEGSRLTVL.

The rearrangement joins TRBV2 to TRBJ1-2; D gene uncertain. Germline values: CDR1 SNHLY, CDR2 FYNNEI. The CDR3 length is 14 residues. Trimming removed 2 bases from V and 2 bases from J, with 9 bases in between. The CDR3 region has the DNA TGTGCCAGCAGTGAAACGCAACAGAACTATGGCTACACCTTC. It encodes CASSETQQNYGYTF.

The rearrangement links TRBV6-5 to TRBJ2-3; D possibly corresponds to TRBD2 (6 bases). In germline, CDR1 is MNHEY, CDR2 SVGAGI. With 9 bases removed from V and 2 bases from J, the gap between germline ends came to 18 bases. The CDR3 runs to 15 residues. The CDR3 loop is CASVLMAGTTDTQYF. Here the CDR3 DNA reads TGTGCCAGTGTCCTCATGGCGGGGACCACAGATACGCAGTATTTT.

The chain's CDR3 is CASSQVISGDSYNEQFF. The CDR3 bases are TGCGCCAGCAGCCAAGTGATTAGCGGGGACTCCTACAATGAGCAGTTCTTC. V is TRBV4-3 and J is TRBJ2-1; 8 nucleotides agree with TRBD2. Germline V lookup: CDR1 LGHNA, CDR2 YSLEER. The CDR3 spans 17 residues. The V and J ends lost 1 base and 0 bases, in that order; junction bases with no gene match: 5.

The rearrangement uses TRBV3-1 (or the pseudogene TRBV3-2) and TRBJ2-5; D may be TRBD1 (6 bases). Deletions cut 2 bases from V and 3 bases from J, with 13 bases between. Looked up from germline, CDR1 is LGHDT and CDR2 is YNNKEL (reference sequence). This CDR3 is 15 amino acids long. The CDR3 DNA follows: TGTGCCAGCAGCCAATTTCAGGGGTTGGAAGAGACCCAGTACTTC. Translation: CASSQFQGLEETQYF.

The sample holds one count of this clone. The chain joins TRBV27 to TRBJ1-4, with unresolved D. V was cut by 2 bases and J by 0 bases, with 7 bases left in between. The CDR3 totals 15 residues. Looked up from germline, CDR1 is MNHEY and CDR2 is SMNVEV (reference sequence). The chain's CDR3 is CASSLQAATNEKLFF. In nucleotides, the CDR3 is TGTGCCAGCAGTTTACAGGCCGCAACTAATGAAAAACTGTTTTTT. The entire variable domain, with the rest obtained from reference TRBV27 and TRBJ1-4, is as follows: EAQVTQNPRYLITVTGKKLTVTCSQNMNHEYMSWYRQDPGLGLRQIYYSMNVEVTDKGDVPEGYKVSRKEKRNFPLILESPSPNQTSLYFCASSLQAATNEKLFFGSGTQLSVL.

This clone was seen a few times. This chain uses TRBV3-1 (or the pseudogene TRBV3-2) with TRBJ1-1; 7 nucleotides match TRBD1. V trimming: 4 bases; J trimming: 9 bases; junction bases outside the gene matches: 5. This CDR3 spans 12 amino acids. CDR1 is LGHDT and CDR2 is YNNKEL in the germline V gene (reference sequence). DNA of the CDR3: TGTGCCAGCAGCCGCGACAGGGCCAAAGCTTTCTTT. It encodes CASSRDRAKAFF.

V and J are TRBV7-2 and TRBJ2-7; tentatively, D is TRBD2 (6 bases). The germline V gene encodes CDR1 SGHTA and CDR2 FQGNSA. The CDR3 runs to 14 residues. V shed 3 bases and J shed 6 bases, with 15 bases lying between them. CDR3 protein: CASSLKRVESEQYF. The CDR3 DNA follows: TGTGCCAGCAGCTTGAAGCGGGTTGAAAGCGAGCAGTACTTC.

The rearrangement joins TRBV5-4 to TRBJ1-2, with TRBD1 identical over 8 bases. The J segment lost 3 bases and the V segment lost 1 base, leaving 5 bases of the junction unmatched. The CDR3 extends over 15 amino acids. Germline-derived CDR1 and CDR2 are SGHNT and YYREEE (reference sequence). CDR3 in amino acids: CASSLPTGGDYGYTF. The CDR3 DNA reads TGTGCCAGCAGCTTGCCTACAGGGGGTGACTATGGCTACACCTTC.

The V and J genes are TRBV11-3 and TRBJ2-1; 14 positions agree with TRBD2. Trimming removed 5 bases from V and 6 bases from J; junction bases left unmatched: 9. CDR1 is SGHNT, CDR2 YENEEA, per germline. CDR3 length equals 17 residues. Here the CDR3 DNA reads TGTGCCAGCAGCCCGGTGATGGGACTAGCGGGAGCCAATGAGCAGTTCTTC. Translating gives CASSPVMGLAGANEQFF.

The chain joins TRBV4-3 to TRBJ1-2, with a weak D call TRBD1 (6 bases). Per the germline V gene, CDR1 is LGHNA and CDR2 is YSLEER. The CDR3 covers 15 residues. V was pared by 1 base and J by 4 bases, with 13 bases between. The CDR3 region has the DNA TGCGCCAGCAGCCAAGTTCCAGGGGAAGGCTATGGCTACACCTTC. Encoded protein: CASSQVPGEGYGYTF.

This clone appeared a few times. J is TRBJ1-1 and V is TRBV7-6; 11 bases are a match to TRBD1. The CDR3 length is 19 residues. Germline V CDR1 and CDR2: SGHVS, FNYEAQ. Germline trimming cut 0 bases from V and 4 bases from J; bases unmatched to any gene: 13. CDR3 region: CASSLASIGQGAGGTEAFF. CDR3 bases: TGTGCCAGCAGCTTAGCCTCGATTGGACAGGGGGCTGGGGGCACTGAAGCTTTCTTT.

CDR3 nucleotide sequence: TGCGCCAGCAGCCAAGACATAGCCGGGGGACGAGGGGAGTTCTTC. Encoded protein: CASSQDIAGGRGEFF. The V call is TRBV4-1, the J call TRBJ2-1; D might be TRBD2 (6 bases). The length of the CDR3 is 15 residues. Germline loops: CDR1 MGHRA, CDR2 YSYEKL. Trimming took off 0 bases at V and 14 bases at J, with 20 bases between the two ends.

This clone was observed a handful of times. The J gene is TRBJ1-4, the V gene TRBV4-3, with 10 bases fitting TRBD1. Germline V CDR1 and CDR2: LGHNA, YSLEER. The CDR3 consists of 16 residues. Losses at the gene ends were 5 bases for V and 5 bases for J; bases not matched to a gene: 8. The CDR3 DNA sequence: TGCGCCAGCAGCAAGGGACAGGGGCTGGGCAATGAAAAACTGTTTTTT. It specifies CASSKGQGLGNEKLFF.

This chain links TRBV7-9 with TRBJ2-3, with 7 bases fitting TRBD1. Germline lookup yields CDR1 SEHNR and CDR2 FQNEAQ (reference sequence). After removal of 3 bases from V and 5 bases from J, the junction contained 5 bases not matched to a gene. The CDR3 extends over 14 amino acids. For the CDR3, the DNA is TGTGCCAGCAGCTTGACAGGGCTTGGAGATACGCAGTATTTT. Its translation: CASSLTGLGDTQYF.

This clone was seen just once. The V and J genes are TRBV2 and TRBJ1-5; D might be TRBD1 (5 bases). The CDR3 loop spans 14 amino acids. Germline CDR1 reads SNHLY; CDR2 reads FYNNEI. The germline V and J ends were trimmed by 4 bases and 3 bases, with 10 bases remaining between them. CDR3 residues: CASSGQTDNQPQHF. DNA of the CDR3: TGTGCCAGCAGTGGACAGACCGACAATCAGCCCCAGCATTTT.

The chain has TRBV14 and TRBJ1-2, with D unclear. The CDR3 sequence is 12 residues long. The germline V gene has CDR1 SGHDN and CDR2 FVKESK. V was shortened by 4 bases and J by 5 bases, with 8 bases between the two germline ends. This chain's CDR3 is CASSLDTYGYTF. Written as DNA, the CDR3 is TGTGCCAGCAGCCTAGACACATATGGCTACACCTTC.

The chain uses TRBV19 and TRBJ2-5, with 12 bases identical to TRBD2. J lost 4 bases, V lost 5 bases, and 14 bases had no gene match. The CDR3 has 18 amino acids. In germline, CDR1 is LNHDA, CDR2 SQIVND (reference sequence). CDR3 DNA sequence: TGTGCCAGTAGTCCCCCCCGGGCTAGCGGGAGGGCTAGAGAGACCCAGTACTTC. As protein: CASSPPRASGRARETQYF.

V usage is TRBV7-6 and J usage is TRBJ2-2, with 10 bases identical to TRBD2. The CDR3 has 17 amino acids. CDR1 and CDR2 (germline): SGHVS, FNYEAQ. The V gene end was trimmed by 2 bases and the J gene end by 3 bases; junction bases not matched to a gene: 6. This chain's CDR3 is CASSLSASGGDTGELFF. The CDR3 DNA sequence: TGTGCCAGCAGCTTAAGTGCTAGCGGGGGAGACACCGGGGAGCTGTTTTTT.

The CDR3 loop is CATSVITGYDRGGTEAFF. The CDR3 DNA sequence: TGTGCCACCAGTGTAATAACAGGCTATGATAGAGGGGGCACTGAAGCTTTCTTT. V gene TRBV24-1 combines with J gene TRBJ1-1, with a tentative D call TRBD1 (6 bases). Germline V gene sequence: CDR1 KGHDR, CDR2 SFDVKD. V was cut by 5 bases and J by 4 bases, with 25 bases left in between. This CDR3 comprises 18 residues.

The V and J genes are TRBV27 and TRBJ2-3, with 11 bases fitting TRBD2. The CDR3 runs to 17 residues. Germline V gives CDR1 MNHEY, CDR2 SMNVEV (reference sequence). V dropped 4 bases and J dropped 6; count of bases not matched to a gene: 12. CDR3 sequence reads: CASSSALLAGDEDTQYF. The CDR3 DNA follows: TGTGCCAGCAGTTCCGCGCTACTAGCGGGGGATGAGGATACGCAGTATTTT.